The source of this TCR beta chain is a study of cytomegalovirus exposure and HLA in healthy donors. The PCR was carried out with 60 Vbeta primers and 13 Jbeta primers. The repertoire was sequenced with immunoSEQ multiplex PCR; TCRdb's copy has only in-frame clones and lacks some. The data show some 180,000 clones, 75% to 80% seen once. As to this clone: What it recognizes is unknown.

Germline CDR1 reads LNHDA; CDR2 reads SQIVND (reference sequence). The CDR3 runs to 15 residues. Trimming took 4 bases from V and 3 from J; bases not matched to a gene: 4. Study-level points and caveats: Prediction of most subjects' HLA-A and HLA-B alleles by TCR beta sequences was reportedly accurate. Confirmation in vitro established that a few CMV-associated chains were specific for CMV antigens.

V usage is TRBV19 and J usage is TRBJ2-1, with 9 bases lining up with TRBD2. The clonotype originates from a woman younger than 45 in good health and CMV-seropositive. Sequencing was carried out using PBMCs. CDR3 protein: CASSTAGGIYNEQFF. DNA for the CDR3: TGTGCCAGTAGTACAGCGGGAGGAATCTACAATGAGCAGTTCTTC.